The 15 T cell receptor beta chains below all came from one sample that was sequenced in a study of OX40 agonist ivuxolimab in advanced cancers. Some clones are missing from TCRdb's copy, which holds only in-frame ones; the method was immunoSEQ multiplex PCR. The sample records over 40,000 clones, roughly 90% being singletons. The sample in question was CD4+ or CD8+ T cells sorted from blood, obtained in a trial of the OX40 agonist ivuxolimab. Receptors originate from an adult with an advanced solid tumor such as melanoma, head and neck, liver or kidney cancer.

The sample holds one count of this clone. The gene calls are TRBV2 and TRBJ2-7; 7 nucleotides match TRBD2. Per germline, CDR1 SNHLY and CDR2 FYNNEI. The CDR3 is 14 residues long. The trim removed 5 bases at V and 2 bases at J, leaving 6 bases unmatched. CDR3 nucleotide sequence: TGTGCCAGCAGTACGAACGGGAGGCCCTACGAGCAGTACTTC. It is translated as CASSTNGRPYEQYF.

The chain couples TRBV30 to TRBJ1-3; D ambiguous. Germline assignment: CDR1 GTSNPN and CDR2 SVGIG (reference sequence). The CDR3 is made up of 14 amino acids. V was shortened by 2 bases and J by 0 bases, with 8 bases between the two germline ends. The CDR3 DNA follows: TGTGCCTGGAGTTGGACCACCTCTGGAAACACCATATATTTT. It yields the protein CAWSWTTSGNTIYF. Full variable domain (rest looked up from reference TRBV30 and TRBJ1-3): SQTIHQWPATLVQPVGSPLSLECTVEGTSNPNLYWYRQAAGRGLQLLFYSVGIGQISSEVPQNLSASRPQDRQFILSSKKLLLSDSGFYLCAWSWTTSGNTIYFGEGSWLTVV.

The genes are TRBV6-6 and TRBJ1-1, with a tentative D call TRBD1 (6 bases). Between the trimmed V and J ends, which lost 6 bases and 6 bases, there was a span of 17 bases. Germline CDR1 and CDR2: MNHNY and SVGAGI (reference sequence). This CDR3 contains 14 residues. Here the CDR3 reads CASSQTGLMSEAFF. For the CDR3, the DNA is TGTGCCAGCAGCCAGACAGGTCTTATGTCTGAAGCTTTCTTT.

This rearrangement joins TRBV21-1 to TRBJ2-3; TRBD1 is the table's D call, not checked against the DNA. TRBV21-1 counts as a pseudogene. This CDR3 comprises 15 residues. CDR3 loop: CASSPRDRGADTQYF. In nucleotides, the CDR3 is TGTGCCAGCAGCCCCCGGGACAGGGGGGCAGATACGCAGTATTTT.

The V call is TRBV5-4, the J call TRBJ2-3, with 9 nucleotides matching TRBD1. The CDR3 covers 18 residues. Germline-derived CDR1 and CDR2 are SGHNT and YYREEE (reference sequence). V lost 4 bases to trimming and J lost 0 bases; unmatched junction nucleotides: 12. CDR3 sequence (DNA): TGTGCCAGCAGCGTCCCGACTCACAGGGGGCCTAGCACAGATACGCAGTATTTT. Translation gives CASSVPTHRGPSTDTQYF.

The chain joins TRBV19 to TRBJ2-3; TRBD1 matches at 7 bases. The V and J ends lost 6 bases and 6 bases, in that order; junction bases with no gene match: 6. The CDR3 extends over 13 amino acids. Germline-derived CDR1 and CDR2 are LNHDA and SQIVND (reference sequence). The CDR3 region has the DNA TGTGCCAGTAGCACCACAGGGGCTGATACGCAGTATTTT. Its translation: CASSTTGADTQYF.

This clone has just one count. The same CDR3 also results from other DNA sequences found in this sample. V usage is TRBV9 and J usage is TRBJ2-2, with 9 bases that match TRBD2. The CDR3 length is 16 residues. Germline V gene sequence: CDR1 SGDLS, CDR2 YYNGEE. Unmatched junction bases numbered 4, after V lost 0 bases and J lost 4 bases. The CDR3 DNA follows: TGTGCCAGCAGCGTAGGTTTAGCGGGGGCCACCGGGGAGCTGTTTTTT. Translated, it gives CASSVGLAGATGELFF.

This rearrangement joins TRBV7-8 to TRBJ1-5; the match to TRBD1 covers 7 bases. Trimming at V came to 5 bases and at J to 4 bases, leaving 5 bases not matched to a gene. The CDR3 runs 14 residues. The V gene's germline CDR1 is SGHVS and CDR2 FQNEAQ. CDR3 residues: CASSRSTGNQPQHF. CDR3 coding DNA: TGTGCCAGCAGCCGATCGACAGGGAATCAGCCCCAGCATTTT. Using reference TRBV7-8 and TRBJ1-5 for the parts outside the CDR3, the full variable domain is GAGVSQSPRYKVAKRGQDVALRCDPISGHVSLFWYQQALGQGPEFLTYFQNEAQLDKSGLPSDRFFAERPEGSVSTLKIQRTQQEDSAVYLCASSRSTGNQPQHFGDGTRLSIL.

This chain links TRBV7-8 with TRBJ2-5, with unresolved D. Trimming took off 0 bases at V and 5 bases at J, with 4 bases between the two ends. The CDR3 sequence is 12 residues long. In germline, CDR1 is SGHVS, CDR2 FQNEAQ. CDR3: CASSLARETQYF. CDR3 DNA: TGTGCCAGCAGCTTAGCTAGGGAGACCCAGTACTTC.

The chain employs TRBV7-8 and TRBJ1-4, with TRBD1 matching 8 bases. Germline V gene sequence: CDR1 SGHVS, CDR2 FQNEAQ. The length of the CDR3 is 13 residues. Trimming took 6 bases from V and 9 from J; bases not matched to a gene: 6. CDR3 nucleotides: TGTGCCAGCAGAGGTACAGGGGGTAAAAAACTGTTTTTT. Encoded protein: CASRGTGGKKLFF.

V and J are TRBV9 and TRBJ2-1; the match to TRBD2 covers 8 bases. Losses at the gene ends were 3 bases for V and 0 bases for J; bases not matched to a gene: 2. The CDR3 extends over 15 amino acids. The germline CDR1 and CDR2 sequences are SGDLS and YYNGEE. CDR3 amino acids: CASSAGTSSYNEQFF. DNA of the CDR3: TGTGCCAGCAGCGCCGGGACTAGCTCCTACAATGAGCAGTTCTTC.

V is TRBV20-1 and J is TRBJ1-4, with D hard to call. The CDR3 length is 11 residues. Per the germline V gene, CDR1 is DFQATT and CDR2 is SNEGSKA (reference sequence). Trimming pared 6 bases from V and 8 bases from J, leaving 10 bases between. The CDR3: CSAERGEKLFF. The DNA for the CDR3 is TGCAGTGCAGAGCGAGGAGAAAAACTGTTTTTT.

The V gene is TRBV30, the J gene TRBJ1-2; D is unresolved. Trimming took off 1 base at V and 2 bases at J, with 5 bases between the two ends. The germline V gene has CDR1 GTSNPN and CDR2 SVGIG (reference sequence). The CDR3 length is 12 residues. The CDR3 DNA reads TGTGCCTGGAGTGAGGGAAACTATGGCTACACCTTC. Its translation is CAWSEGNYGYTF.

This clone has more than one count but fewer than ten. The chain carries TRBV11-1 and TRBJ2-1; D may be TRBD2 (6 bases). CDR3 length: 13 amino acids. Germline V gene sequence: CDR1 SGHAT, CDR2 FQDESV (reference sequence). V was trimmed by 3 bases and J by 7 bases, leaving 10 bases between them. CDR3 residues: CASSFGSKNEQFF. The CDR3 DNA reads TGTGCCAGCAGCTTCGGGAGTAAGAATGAGCAGTTCTTC. Based on the CDR3 plus reference TRBV11-1 and TRBJ2-1, the full variable domain is EAEVAQSPRYKITEKSQAVAFWCDPISGHATLYWYRQILGQGPELLVQFQDESVVDDSQLPKDRFSAERLKGVDSTLKIQPAELGDSAMYLCASSFGSKNEQFFGPGTRLTVL.

This chain connects TRBV6-5 to TRBJ2-3, with D uncertain. Germline CDR1 and CDR2: MNHEY and SVGAGI. V dropped 5 bases and J dropped 2 bases, with 14 bases sitting between them. CDR3 length: 15 amino acids. CDR3 bases: TGTGCCAGCAGTGCGAGACGTGCACCCACAGATACGCAGTATTTT. This gives the protein CASSARRAPTDTQYF.